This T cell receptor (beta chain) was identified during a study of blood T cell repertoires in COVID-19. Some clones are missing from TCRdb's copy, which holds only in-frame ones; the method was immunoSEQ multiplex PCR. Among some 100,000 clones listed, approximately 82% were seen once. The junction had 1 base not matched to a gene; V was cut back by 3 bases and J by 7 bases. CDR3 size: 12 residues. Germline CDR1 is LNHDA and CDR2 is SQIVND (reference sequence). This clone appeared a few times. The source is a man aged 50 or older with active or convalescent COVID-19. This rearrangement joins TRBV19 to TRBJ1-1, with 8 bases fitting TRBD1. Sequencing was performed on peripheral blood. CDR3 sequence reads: CASSIGQGEAFF. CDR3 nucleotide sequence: TGTGCCAGTAGTATTGGACAGGGTGAAGCTTTCTTT.